This TCR beta chain was identified during a study of T cell responses to AZD1222 COVID-19 vaccine. The overall study: Researchers grouped second doses given at about 4 or about 12 weeks into one pool. Findings of the study overall: Spike-specific TCR repertoires showed rising breadth and depth after two AZD1222 doses. CD4 TCRs associated with vaccination spanned spike, dominating at 160-218 and 743-854. Targets within unmutated variant regions were reportedly found for nearly half of spike-specific TCRs.

The CDR3 is 17 residues long. Germline CDR1 is SGHNT and CDR2 is YENEEA. V shed 5 bases, J shed 5 bases, and the junction held 13 bases outside the gene matches. To note about this clone: Its specificity is unknown.

The table came from immunoSEQ multiplex PCR; TCRdb's copy has only in-frame clones and leaves some out. There are about 150,000 clones in the sample; roughly 92% occur only once, and 1.6% lies in the top ten. The source is an adult in good health. Sequencing used peripheral blood, obtained on day 0 of AZD1222 vaccination. V and J are TRBV11-3 and TRBJ1-1, with 11 bases fitting TRBD1. The CDR3 nucleotides read TGTGCCAGCAGCCCAGGACAGGGGGCGAAAAGAGGAACTGAAGCTTTCTTT. Translated: CASSPGQGAKRGTEAFF. Together with reference TRBV11-3 and TRBJ1-1, the CDR3 gives the full variable domain: EAGVVQSPRYKIIEKKQPVAFWCNPISGHNTLYWYLQNLGQGPELLIRYENEEAVDDSQLPKDRFSAERLKGVDSTLKIQPAELGDSAVYLCASSPGQGAKRGTEAFFGQGTRLTVV.